The next 19 T cell receptor beta chains were all read from a single sample in a study of healthy donors' naive CD4 and CD8 T cells. TCR libraries were built from 500 to 600 ng of total RNA by linear amplification. Each CDR3 protein gets one entry after TCRdb re-called the reads with MiXCR. The sample lists roughly 200,000 distinct CDR3 sequences, around 70% occurring once. Sequenced: naive CD4+ and CD8+ T cells sorted from blood, pooled from several donors. Source of these receptors: a pool of human donors in good health; the sample pools cells from several healthy donors.

This chain uses TRBV18 with TRBJ1-1, with 7 bases aligning to TRBD1. CDR1 is KGHSH and CDR2 is LQKENI in the germline V gene. The CDR3 contains 14 residues. The trim removed 5 bases at V and 1 base at J, leaving 4 bases unmatched. Here the CDR3 reads CASSTQGKNTEAFF. The CDR3 coding sequence is TGTGCCAGCTCAACACAGGGGAAGAACACTGAAGCTTTCTTT.

CDR3 in amino acids: CASKPQGRSYTEAFF. In nucleotides, the CDR3 is TGTGCCAGCAAGCCCCAGGGCCGCAGCTACACTGAAGCTTTCTTT. This chain uses TRBV12-3 or TRBV12-4 with TRBJ1-1; TRBD1 might be the D (5 bases). CDR3 length: 15 amino acids. Between the trimmed V and J ends, which lost 7 bases and 3 bases, there was a span of 18 bases.

The gene calls are TRBV6-2 or TRBV6-3 and TRBJ1-1, with TRBD1 matching 12 bases. The CDR3 has 16 residues. V dropped 5 bases and J dropped 3; count of bases not matched to a gene: 7. Per the germline V gene, CDR1 is MNHEY and CDR2 is SVGEGT. The CDR3 protein is CASSNPGQGAHTEAFF. The DNA of the CDR3 is TGTGCCAGCAGTAACCCGGGACAGGGGGCCCACACTGAAGCTTTCTTT.

The V call is TRBV20-1, the J call TRBJ2-1; D call uncertain. This CDR3 is built from 14 residues. Germline V gives CDR1 DFQATT, CDR2 SNEGSKA (reference sequence). The V end lost 1 base, the J end lost 3 bases, and 10 bases lay between the germline ends. The CDR3 is CSARGVALYNEQFF. For the CDR3, the DNA is TGCAGTGCTAGAGGGGTCGCCCTCTACAATGAGCAGTTCTTC.

CDR3 in amino acids: CSAPGGFGYTF. The CDR3 DNA follows: TGCAGCGCCCCAGGAGGTTTTGGCTACACCTTC. J is TRBJ1-2 and V is TRBV29-1, with D uncertain. Germline values: CDR1 SQVTM, CDR2 ANQGSEA. Trimming took 7 bases from V and 7 from J, leaving 13 bases between them. This CDR3 has 11 residues.

V is TRBV5-1 and J is TRBJ2-1; possibly TRBD2 for D (5 bases). Per germline, CDR1 SGHRS and CDR2 YFSETQ. V was trimmed by 6 bases and J by 5 bases, leaving 15 bases between them. The CDR3 extends over 14 amino acids. The CDR3 bases are TGCGCCAGCAAGTACAGCGGTGCCGACAATGAGCAGTTCTTC. Amino acid sequence: CASKYSGADNEQFF.

This CDR3 reads CASRGGGENTGELFF. The CDR3 nucleotides are TGTGCCAGCAGGGGTGGCGGGGAGAACACCGGGGAGCTGTTTTTT. V and J are TRBV12-3 or TRBV12-4 and TRBJ2-2; weak D call: TRBD2 (6 bases). Trimming left V 6 bases short and J 1 base short, with 12 bases between. This CDR3 is 15 amino acids long.

The chain carries TRBV18 and TRBJ2-3; D is possibly TRBD1 or TRBD2 (5 bases each). Germline V gene sequence: CDR1 KGHSH, CDR2 LQKENI. V was cut by 0 bases and J by 2 bases, with 12 bases left in between. This CDR3 has 16 residues. This CDR3 is CASSPPGTELTDTQYF. CDR3 bases: TGTGCCAGCTCACCACCTGGGACGGAACTCACAGATACGCAGTATTTT. Full variable domain (remainder filled in from reference TRBV18 and TRBJ2-3): NAGVMQNPRHLVRRRGQEARLRCSPMKGHSHVYWYRQLPEEGLKFMVYLQKENIIDESGMPKERFSAEFPKEGPSILRIQQVVRGDSAAYFCASSPPGTELTDTQYFGPGTRLTVL.

This clonotype was found many times. V and J are TRBV12-3 or TRBV12-4 and TRBJ1-1; no clear D. V was shortened by 6 bases and J by 5 bases, with 10 bases between the two germline ends. The CDR3 extends over 12 amino acids. The CDR3 nucleotides read TGTGCCAGCAGCCCCGGAGGGACTGAAGCTTTCTTT. This encodes CASSPGGTEAFF.

This chain connects TRBV29-1 to TRBJ2-1; D is undetermined. This CDR3 is built from 11 residues. Germline lookup yields CDR1 SQVTM and CDR2 ANQGSEA. V gave up 7 bases and J gave up 0 bases, with 4 bases separating them. The DNA of the CDR3 is TGCAGCGGACTCTCCTACAATGAGCAGTTCTTC. Protein: CSGLSYNEQFF.

This clonotype was seen just once. The chain combines TRBV6-5 with TRBJ2-1, with D hard to call. Trimming cost V 2 bases and J 13 bases, with 18 bases left between them. The germline V gene has CDR1 MNHEY and CDR2 SVGAGI. The CDR3 totals 14 residues. CDR3 coding DNA: TGTGCCAGCAGTTACGGTCCCAGACTTCATACTCAGTTCTTC. It translates to CASSYGPRLHTQFF.

The V and J genes are TRBV29-1 and TRBJ1-2, with D possibly being TRBD1 (6 bases). CDR3 length equals 15 residues. Trimming left V 4 bases short and J 0 bases short, with 15 bases between. Germline V lookup: CDR1 SQVTM, CDR2 ANQGSEA. Here the CDR3 DNA reads TGCAGCGTTGGTCCCGGGGGCCAAGCTAACTATGGCTACACCTTC. This encodes CSVGPGGQANYGYTF.

This clonotype showed up just a few times. This chain uses TRBV30 with TRBJ1-3; D ambiguous. The CDR3 has 12 residues. CDR1 is GTSNPN, CDR2 SVGIG, per germline (reference sequence). The V and J ends lost 0 bases and 3 bases respectively, with 3 bases between them. The CDR3 DNA sequence: TGTGCCTGGAGTGTGGTTGGAAACACCATATATTTT. This codes for CAWSVVGNTIYF. The full variable domain, with the rest looked up from reference TRBV30 and TRBJ1-3, is SQTIHQWPATLVQPVGSPLSLECTVEGTSNPNLYWYRQAAGRGLQLLFYSVGIGQISSEVPQNLSASRPQDRQFILSSKKLLLSDSGFYLCAWSVVGNTIYFGEGSWLTVV.

The J gene is TRBJ2-3, the V gene TRBV5-4, with D unresolved. Germline lookup yields CDR1 SGHNT and CDR2 YYREEE (reference sequence). This CDR3 is built from 15 residues. The germline V and J ends were trimmed by 7 bases and 2 bases, with 17 bases remaining between them. The chain's CDR3 is CASRHRVASTDTQYF. The CDR3 DNA reads TGTGCCAGCCGTCATCGGGTCGCCTCCACAGATACGCAGTATTTT.

This chain joins TRBV19 and TRBJ1-2; a possible D gene is TRBD1 (5 bases). There are 14 residues in the CDR3. Germline V lookup: CDR1 LNHDA, CDR2 SQIVND (reference sequence). Trimming removed 10 bases at V and 8 bases at J, with 23 bases between. The CDR3 sequence is CATLRRGPPGGYTF. DNA for the CDR3: TGTGCCACCTTGCGTCGGGGACCACCAGGGGGCTACACCTTC.

In its sample, this clonotype was seen once. This chain uses TRBV24-1 with TRBJ1-2; D gene ambiguous. CDR1 and CDR2 (germline): KGHDR, SFDVKD. The CDR3 totals 13 residues. V was shortened by 6 bases and J by 3 bases, with 10 bases between the two germline ends. The CDR3 coding sequence is TGTGCCACCAGTAACGGCGTGGACTATGGCTACACCTTC. Residues: CATSNGVDYGYTF.

The V and J genes are TRBV10-3 and TRBJ1-1; maybe TRBD1 (6 bases). Germline-derived CDR1 and CDR2 are ENHRY and SYGVKD. This CDR3 comprises 14 residues. Trimming took 6 bases from V and 1 from J, leaving 12 bases between them. The CDR3 loop reads CAISRQVPNTEAFF. Here the CDR3 DNA reads TGTGCCATCAGCAGACAGGTACCGAACACTGAAGCTTTCTTT.

The gene calls are TRBV6-2 or TRBV6-3 and TRBJ2-1; tentative D call: TRBD2 (5 bases). Germline-derived CDR1 and CDR2 are MNHEY and SVGEGT. The CDR3 totals 11 residues. The V gene lost 7 bases and the J gene lost 8 bases, with 9 bases spanning the gap. The CDR3 nucleotides are TGTGCCAGCAAACTAGTGCATGAGCAGTTCTTC. This gives the protein CASKLVHEQFF.

This clonotype was seen once. The rearrangement uses TRBV6-2 or TRBV6-3 and TRBJ2-1, with 11 bases identical to TRBD2. The CDR3 runs to 18 residues. V shed 3 bases, J shed 2 bases, and the junction held 9 bases outside the gene matches. Per the germline V gene, CDR1 is MNHEY and CDR2 is SVGEGT. The CDR3, as DNA: TGTGCCAGCAGTTATTTAGCGGGGGGGTCATTTCCCTACAATGAGCAGTTCTTC. It codes for CASSYLAGGSFPYNEQFF.